The 10 T cell receptor beta chains below all came from one sample that was sequenced in a study of blood T cell repertoires in COVID-19 (dated by TCRdb to about 2020). Receptor libraries were prepared by the immunoSEQ multiplex PCR assay. TCRdb carries this immuneACCESS record with in-frame sequences only. Its versions omit some clonotypes, under half of them owing to an unresolved V gene in the studies checked, with the rest unexplained. This sample gives about 76,000 clones in total; around 74% of them show up just once. The leading ten clones occupy approximately 21% of the sample. The sequencing input was peripheral blood. The receptors come from an older man with acute or convalescent COVID-19.

This rearrangement joins TRBV5-1 to TRBJ2-7; 8 nucleotides line up with TRBD1. Per the germline V gene, CDR1 is SGHRS and CDR2 is YFSETQ. CDR3 length: 15 amino acids. Germline trimming cut 3 bases from V and 0 bases from J; bases unmatched to any gene: 5. DNA for the CDR3: TGCGCCAGCAGCTCTTACAGGGGGAGCTCCTACGAGCAGTACTTC. It yields the protein CASSSYRGSSYEQYF.

This chain connects TRBV7-2 to TRBJ1-5, with a possible D match to TRBD1 (5 bases). The CDR3 has 15 amino acids. The germline V gene encodes CDR1 SGHTA and CDR2 FQGNSA. Trimming cost V 5 bases and J 7 bases, with 18 bases left between them. CDR3 bases: TGTGCCAGCAGCCCGACGGGGGAAATAGGCCAGCCCCAGCATTTT. It is translated as CASSPTGEIGQPQHF.

V is TRBV24-1 and J is TRBJ2-1; 10 bases align to TRBD1. V trimming: 4 bases; J trimming: 6 bases; junction bases outside the gene matches: 11. Germline V gene data show CDR1 as KGHDR and CDR2 as SFDVKD. This CDR3 has 17 amino acids. For the CDR3, the DNA is TGTGCCACCAGTGACCCTGGCGGGACAGGGGTCCTCAATGAGCAGTTCTTC. Encoded protein: CATSDPGGTGVLNEQFF.

The DNA for the CDR3 is TGTGCCACCACGGGGAGGGCGGAGACTAGCACAGATACGCAGTATTTT. Its translation: CATTGRAETSTDTQYF. The rearrangement joins TRBV24-1 to TRBJ2-3; 7 bases fit TRBD2. The J segment lost 0 bases and the V segment lost 8 bases, leaving 10 bases of the junction unmatched. The germline V gene encodes CDR1 KGHDR and CDR2 SFDVKD. The CDR3 spans 16 residues.

A few counts support this clone. This sequence joins TRBV27 and TRBJ1-5, with 8 bases identical to TRBD1. V trimming: 8 bases; J trimming: 0 bases; junction bases outside the gene matches: 9. This CDR3 region has 16 residues. CDR1 MNHEY and CDR2 SMNVEV come from the germline V gene (reference sequence). CDR3 DNA: TGTGCCAGCGGAGAGACAGGGGCCTATAGCAATCAGCCCCAGCATTTT. Its translation is CASGETGAYSNQPQHF.

This clone was seen more than once but under ten times. The V call is TRBV5-6, the J call TRBJ2-7; D is ambiguous. Trimming removed 4 bases at V and 5 bases at J, with 7 bases between. The CDR3 extends over 11 amino acids. The germline V gene encodes CDR1 SGHDT and CDR2 YYEEEE. The CDR3 DNA is TGTGCCAGCAGCCTTCAGGACGAGCAGTACTTC. Translating it yields CASSLQDEQYF.

This clone was counted a few times. The rearrangement uses TRBV6-2 or TRBV6-3 and TRBJ2-7; TRBD1 matches 9 bases. Germline V lookup: CDR1 MNHEY, CDR2 SVGEGT. The CDR3 contains 15 residues. V lost 2 bases to trimming and J lost 5 bases; unmatched junction nucleotides: 7. CDR3 coding DNA: TGTGCCAGCAGTTACAGGGGACAGGGTCGTAACGAGCAGTACTTC. This encodes CASSYRGQGRNEQYF.

This clone showed up just a few times. The chain employs TRBV4-2 and TRBJ2-7, with D perhaps TRBD2 (6 bases). V gave up 3 bases and J gave up 1 base, with 7 bases separating them. The CDR3 has 13 residues. Germline CDR1 and CDR2: LGHNA and YNFKEQ. DNA of the CDR3: TGTGCCAGCAGCCAGGGGACTTCCTACGAGCAGTACTTC. Translating gives CASSQGTSYEQYF.

The chain uses TRBV28 and TRBJ2-2; possibly TRBD1 for D (5 bases). CDR3 length: 19 amino acids. Deletions cut 4 bases from V and 0 bases from J, with 21 bases between. The germline CDR1 and CDR2 sequences are MDHEN and SYDVKM. CDR3 amino acids: CASSSKTLKDTANTGELFF. CDR3 coding DNA: TGTGCCAGCAGTTCAAAGACCCTTAAGGACACCGCGAACACCGGGGAGCTGTTTTTT.

This clone is a singleton in its sample. This rearrangement joins TRBV6-2 or TRBV6-3 to TRBJ2-2, with 9 bases identical to TRBD1. Germline CDR1 and CDR2: MNHEY and SVGEGT. The V and J ends lost 5 bases and 7 bases, in that order; junction bases with no gene match: 5. The CDR3 spans 14 residues. CDR3 region: CASSPTGGVGELFF. The CDR3 DNA reads as TGTGCCAGCAGTCCCACAGGGGGCGTCGGGGAGCTGTTTTTT.